The 3 T cell receptor beta chains given below trace back to one sample, sequenced in a study of blood T cell repertoires in COVID-19. Sequenced by immunoSEQ multiplex PCR; TCRdb stores in-frame clones only, minus some. Of around 200,000 clones in the sample, approximately 90% were seen once. Sequenced: PBMCs or T cells enriched from blood (not recorded which). All receptors derive from a woman aged 18-29 years who had recovered from COVID-19.

The chain has TRBV19 and TRBJ2-7; 8 positions match TRBD2. Germline CDR1 and CDR2: LNHDA and SQIVND (reference sequence). The trim removed 5 bases at V and 4 bases at J, leaving 13 bases unmatched. This CDR3 has 16 residues. The CDR3 bases are TGTGCCAGTAGTCAGAGGAGCGGGAGAGGCGGTTACGAGCAGTACTTC. It encodes CASSQRSGRGGYEQYF. Full variable domain (remainder filled in from reference TRBV19 and TRBJ2-7): DGGITQSPKYLFRKEGQNVTLSCEQNLNHDAMYWYRQDPGQGLRLIYYSQIVNDFQKGDIAEGYSVSREKKESFPLTVTSAQKNPTAFYLCASSQRSGRGGYEQYFGPGTRLTVT.

The V gene is TRBV4-2, the J gene TRBJ1-2; 8 nucleotides line up with TRBD1. The germline V gene encodes CDR1 LGHNA and CDR2 YNFKEQ. V dropped 2 bases and J dropped 1; count of bases not matched to a gene: 9. The CDR3 spans 17 residues. The CDR3 region has the DNA TGTGCCAGCAGCCAATCCGGACAGGGAAGTATTAACTATGGCTACACCTTC. It translates to CASSQSGQGSINYGYTF.

The chain couples TRBV5-1 to TRBJ2-1; TRBD2 aligns across 11 bases. This CDR3 comprises 16 residues. Losses at the gene ends were 4 bases for V and 4 bases for J; bases not matched to a gene: 7. From germline, CDR1 is SGHRS and CDR2 YFSETQ. The CDR3 DNA sequence: TGCGCCAGCAGCCAACAAACTAGCGGGAGTTACAATGAGCAGTTCTTC. This encodes CASSQQTSGSYNEQFF. Based on the CDR3 plus reference TRBV5-1 and TRBJ2-1, the full variable domain is KAGVTQTPRYLIKTRGQQVTLSCSPISGHRSVSWYQQTPGQGLQFLFEYFSETQRNKGNFPGRFSGRQFSNSRSEMNVSTLELGDSALYLCASSQQTSGSYNEQFFGPGTRLTVL.